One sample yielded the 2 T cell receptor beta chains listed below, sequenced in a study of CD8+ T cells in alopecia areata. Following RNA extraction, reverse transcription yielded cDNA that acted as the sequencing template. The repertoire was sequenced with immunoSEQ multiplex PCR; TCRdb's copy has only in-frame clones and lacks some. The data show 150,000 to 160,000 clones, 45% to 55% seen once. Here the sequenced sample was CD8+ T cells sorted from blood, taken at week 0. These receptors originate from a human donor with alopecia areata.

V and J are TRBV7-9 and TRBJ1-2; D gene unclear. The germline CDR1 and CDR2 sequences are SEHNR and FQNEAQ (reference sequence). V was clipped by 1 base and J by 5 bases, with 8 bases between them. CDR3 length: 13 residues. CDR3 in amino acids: CASSLGQQYGYTF. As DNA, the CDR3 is TGTGCCAGCAGCTTAGGGCAGCAATATGGCTACACCTTC.

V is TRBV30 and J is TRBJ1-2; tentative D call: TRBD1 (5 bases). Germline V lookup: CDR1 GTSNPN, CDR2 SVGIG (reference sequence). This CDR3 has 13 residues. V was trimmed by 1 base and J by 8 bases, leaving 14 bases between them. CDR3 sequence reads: CAWSGDSLLGYTF. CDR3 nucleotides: TGTGCCTGGAGTGGGGACTCCCTATTGGGCTACACCTTC.